The 17 T cell receptor beta chains below all came from one sample that was sequenced in a study of T-cell reconstitution after alpha-beta-depleted transplantation in children (dated by TCRdb to about 2016). The library relied on PCR. The run used an Illumina HiSeq 2500. TCR library preparation used molecular barcoding, with unique molecular identifiers applied to normalize quantification of the TCRbeta repertoire. TCRdb reanalyzed the raw reads on its own, using fastp at Q25 for trimming and MiXCR for clone calling, and kept in-frame beta chains. Entries are consolidated by CDR3 protein sequence, retaining the most common genes and DNA. The sample table lists 600,000 to 700,000 distinct CDR3 sequences, under 15% of them with a count of one. 0.79% of the sample is taken by the ten largest. In light of the paper, this sample's treatment or condition label describes: allogeneic hematopoietic cell transplantation with graft depleted of TCRalphabeta T cells and CD19 B cells.

Material: PBMCs, obtained before TCRalphabeta/CD19-depleted stem cell transplant. These receptors originate from a girl aged 2 to 10 with congenital amegakaryocytic thrombocytopenia, due to receive a stem cell transplant.

This clonotype was seen many times. This sequence joins TRBV7-3 and TRBJ2-2; possibly TRBD1 or TRBD2 for D (5 bases each). There are 15 residues in the CDR3. CDR1 and CDR2 (germline): SGHTA, FQGTGA. V gave up 6 bases and J gave up 5 bases, with 16 bases separating them. The CDR3 DNA reads as TGTGCCAGCAGTCCCGGGACCTCAGGGACCGGGGAGCTGTTTTTT. Amino acids: CASSPGTSGTGELFF.

This clonotype came up many times. The chain is built from TRBV20-1 and TRBJ1-1, with 7 bases aligning to TRBD1. V lost 6 bases, J lost 2 bases, and 9 bases stayed unmatched. The CDR3 contains 14 residues. Germline CDR1 DFQATT, CDR2 SNEGSKA (reference sequence). CDR3 sequence: CSAPRTGTNTEAFF. As DNA, the CDR3 is TGCAGTGCCCCGAGGACAGGAACTAACACTGAAGCTTTCTTT.

This clonotype turned up a few times. The chain uses TRBV20-1 and TRBJ2-5; D perhaps matches TRBD1 (6 bases). The CDR3 spans 12 residues. The V end lost 5 bases, the J end lost 5 bases, and 12 bases lay between the germline ends. Germline assignment: CDR1 DFQATT and CDR2 SNEGSKA (reference sequence). The CDR3 nucleotides are TGCAGTGCTCCCGACAGGCTCGAGACCCAGTACTTC. Its protein product is CSAPDRLETQYF.

The gene calls are TRBV20-1 and TRBJ2-5, with 10 bases aligning to TRBD2. The V and J ends lost 1 base and 5 bases, in that order; junction bases with no gene match: 10. The CDR3 consists of 16 residues. Germline V CDR1 and CDR2: DFQATT, SNEGSKA (reference sequence). The DNA for the CDR3 is TGCAGTGCTAGAGTGGGAGCGGGAGGGGGGACGGAGACCCAGTACTTC. Protein product: CSARVGAGGGTETQYF.

This clonotype was seen ten or more times. CDR3 DNA sequence: TGTGCCAGCAGCTTAGAAGGACTAGCAACCCATGAGCAGTTCTTC. This encodes CASSLEGLATHEQFF. The rearrangement links TRBV7-9 to TRBJ2-1, with 8 bases that match TRBD2. Germline-derived CDR1 and CDR2 are SEHNR and FQNEAQ (reference sequence). J gave up 8 bases and V 1 base, and 7 bases lay outside the gene matches. CDR3 length equals 15 residues.

The chain combines TRBV5-1 with TRBJ2-3, with 9 positions matching TRBD2. Germline CDR1 reads SGHRS; CDR2 reads YFSETQ. The CDR3 totals 16 residues. V lost 4 bases to trimming and J lost 0 bases; unmatched junction nucleotides: 6. CDR3 loop: CASSSSAGGSTDTQYF. The CDR3 DNA follows: TGCGCCAGCAGCAGCTCAGCGGGAGGAAGCACAGATACGCAGTATTTT.

This clonotype was seen many times. The CDR3: CASSPVLAVIDEQFF. CDR3 DNA: TGTGCCAGCAGCCCCGTTCTAGCGGTGATCGATGAGCAGTTCTTC. The gene calls are TRBV3-1 and TRBJ2-1; 7 bases fit TRBD2. The CDR3 sequence is 15 residues long. J lost 8 bases, V lost 4 bases, and 11 bases had no gene match. The germline V gene encodes CDR1 LGHDT and CDR2 YNNKEL (reference sequence).

This clonotype was counted at least ten times. The CDR3 loop is CATSKPGQGSPLHF. The CDR3 bases are TGTGCCACCAGCAAACCGGGACAGGGTTCACCCCTCCACTTT. V is TRBV15 and J is TRBJ1-6; 9 nucleotides align to TRBD1. CDR1 LNHNV and CDR2 YYDKDF come from the germline V gene (reference sequence). CDR3 size: 14 residues. V was clipped by 4 bases and J by 9 bases; unmatched bases: 4.

This clonotype has at least ten counts. V usage is TRBV29-1 and J usage is TRBJ2-7; 10 positions agree with TRBD1. This CDR3 is 13 amino acids long. Germline trimming cut 4 bases from V and 6 bases from J; bases unmatched to any gene: 6. Germline V CDR1 and CDR2: SQVTM, ANQGSEA. CDR3 region: CSVVSGTGVEQYF. CDR3 DNA sequence: TGCAGCGTTGTTAGCGGGACAGGGGTCGAGCAGTACTTC.

This clonotype was counted many times. The J gene is TRBJ1-2, the V gene TRBV10-3, with a tentative D call TRBD1 (5 bases). The CDR3 is 14 residues long. The germline V and J ends were trimmed by 0 bases and 4 bases, with 9 bases remaining between them. Germline assignment: CDR1 ENHRY and CDR2 SYGVKD. CDR3 in DNA: TGTGCCATCAGTGAGTCGGACACTTCCTATGGCTACACCTTC. Its protein product is CAISESDTSYGYTF.

The DNA of the CDR3 is TGTGCCAGCAGCCCTTCAGCGGGAGTTAGTGAGCAGTTCTTC. The encoded protein is CASSPSAGVSEQFF. The chain employs TRBV7-7 and TRBJ2-1, with 8 bases matching TRBD2. V gave up 5 bases and J gave up 9 bases; unmatched junction bases: 9. The germline V gene encodes CDR1 SSHAT and CDR2 FNYEAQ (reference sequence). The CDR3 contains 14 residues.

The sample holds a few counts of this clonotype. The chain combines TRBV12-3 or TRBV12-4 with TRBJ2-3; 9 nucleotides match TRBD1. The CDR3 consists of 15 residues. Losses at the gene ends were 7 bases for V and 1 base for J; bases not matched to a gene: 6. The CDR3 sequence: CASIPRDRGTDTQYF. The CDR3 bases are TGTGCCAGCATCCCTCGGGACAGGGGCACAGATACGCAGTATTTT.

This clonotype was seen ten or more times. V gene TRBV10-2 combines with J gene TRBJ2-7, with D perhaps TRBD1 or TRBD2 (5 bases each). Germline CDR1 reads WSHSY; CDR2 reads SAAADI. This CDR3 spans 16 amino acids. V was clipped by 2 bases and J by 3 bases, with 17 bases between them. The CDR3 bases are TGCGCCAGCAGTGAGCCCTACGGGCCTGGGGGCTACGAGCAGTACTTC. As protein: CASSEPYGPGGYEQYF.

In this sample, this clonotype turned up many times. The chain combines TRBV20-1 with TRBJ2-1; 16 bases line up with TRBD2. The CDR3 spans 19 residues. From germline, CDR1 is DFQATT and CDR2 SNEGSKA (reference sequence). V dropped 3 bases and J dropped 0; count of bases not matched to a gene: 8. Here the CDR3 reads CSASHPGLAGGNSYNEQFF. Written as DNA, the CDR3 is TGCAGTGCTAGCCACCCGGGACTAGCGGGAGGGAACTCCTACAATGAGCAGTTCTTC.

This clonotype was counted between two and nine times. The V gene is TRBV5-1, the J gene TRBJ2-7; D unresolved. The V gene's germline CDR1 is SGHRS and CDR2 YFSETQ. CDR3 size: 13 residues. Trimming pared 8 bases from V and 6 bases from J, leaving 18 bases between. CDR3 sequence: CASRREQMSEQYF. CDR3 DNA: TGCGCCAGTCGACGCGAACAGATGAGCGAGCAGTACTTC.

V and J are TRBV4-1 and TRBJ2-2, with 9 bases identical to TRBD1. CDR3 size: 18 residues. V was pared by 3 bases and J by 0 bases, with 8 bases of the junction left unmatched. CDR1 is MGHRA, CDR2 YSYEKL, per germline. The CDR3 DNA reads as TGCGCCAGCAGCCACAGACCGGGACAGGGAACGAACACCGGGGAGCTGTTTTTT. Protein product: CASSHRPGQGTNTGELFF.

This clonotype was found many times. The CDR3 spells CATSSTILAGVFFADTQYF. CDR3 DNA: TGTGCCACCAGCAGCACTATACTAGCGGGAGTGTTTTTTGCAGATACGCAGTATTTT. V and J are TRBV15 and TRBJ2-3; 11 bases line up with TRBD2. J gave up 4 bases and V 3 bases, and 15 bases lay outside the gene matches. Germline-derived CDR1 and CDR2 are LNHNV and YYDKDF (reference sequence). CDR3 length: 19 residues.